This T cell receptor (beta chain) was retrieved from a study of graft-versus-host responses after intestinal transplantation. Across the study: Transplants given to recipients were multivisceral, liver-intestinal, or isolated intestinal. Anti-thymocyte globulin was used for induction in all recipients, who then took tacrolimus and steroids for approximately 3 years. General study points: Recipient marrow contained GvH clones, some of which appeared first in ileum or blood.

As regards this clone: Its antigen is undetermined.

Some clones are missing from TCRdb's copy, which holds only in-frame ones; the method was immunoSEQ multiplex PCR. The sample consists of approximately 130,000 clones, around 90% of them appearing once. This TCR was recovered from a human donor who received an intestinal transplant. The material was unstimulated CD4+ T cells sorted from spleen or lymph node cells, obtained before intestinal transplant.

CDR3 sequence: CASSLLRGKTEAFF. The CDR3 bases are TGTGCCAGCAGCCTCCTACGGGGTAAGACTGAAGCTTTCTTT. The chain is built from TRBV14 and TRBJ1-1; the D is unclear. The CDR3 has 14 amino acids. CDR1 SGHDN and CDR2 FVKESK come from the germline V gene. The V end was cut by 4 bases, the J end by 5 bases, with 14 bases between. Full variable domain (missing parts from reference TRBV14 and TRBJ1-1): EAGVTQFPSHSVIEKGQTVTLRCDPISGHDNLYWYRRVMGKEIKFLLHFVKESKQDESGMPNNRFLAERTGGTYSTLKVQPAELEDSGVYFCASSLLRGKTEAFFGQGTRLTVV.